These 2 T cell receptor beta chains came from one sample sequenced in a study of tumor-infiltrating lymphocytes in primary liver carcinoma (TCRdb year 2017). Instrument used: Illumina HiSeq 2500. Using a constant-region primer and ProtoScript II reverse transcriptase, TCRbeta-specific cDNA was reverse-transcribed from about 460 ng total RNA. The TCRbeta libraries were prepared through three rounds of nested multiplex PCR following a slightly modified ARM-PCR procedure. The first two PCR rounds used multiplex TRBV1-TRBV30 forward primers with a Cbeta reverse primer, each for about 10 cycles. The public reads were reprocessed in TCRdb via fastp at Q25 and MiXCR, keeping in-frame beta chains. Each entry is one CDR3 protein sequence, shown with its most common DNA and genes. For this sample there are approximately 92,000 distinct CDR3 sequences; 65% to 70% appear just once. 25% to 35% of the sample goes to the ten largest clones.

Without any cell sorting, total RNA and DNA were extracted together from about 20-30 mg of bulk tissue using the AllPrep DNA/RNA mini kit. The sequenced material came from tumor-adjacent normal liver tissue. The receptors were sampled from a man between 35 and 55 years old with primary liver carcinoma and hepatitis B virus infection.

The gene calls are TRBV12-3 or TRBV12-4 and TRBJ2-3; tentative D call: TRBD2 (5 bases). V lost 7 bases to trimming and J lost 15 bases, with 17 bases between them. CDR3 length: 11 residues. CDR3 DNA: TGTGCCAGCACCCTCGGGGATACACATTATTTT. Its translation is CASTLGDTHYF.

V usage is TRBV11-2 and J usage is TRBJ2-5, with 8 bases aligning to TRBD2. The CDR3 extends over 14 amino acids. The V segment lost 3 bases and the J segment 2 bases; nucleotides outside the gene matches: 2. Germline V gene lookup returns CDR1 SGHAT and CDR2 FQNNGV. In DNA, the CDR3 is TGTGCCAGCAGCTTCAGCGGGGGACAAGAGACCCAGTACTTC. Its protein product is CASSFSGGQETQYF.